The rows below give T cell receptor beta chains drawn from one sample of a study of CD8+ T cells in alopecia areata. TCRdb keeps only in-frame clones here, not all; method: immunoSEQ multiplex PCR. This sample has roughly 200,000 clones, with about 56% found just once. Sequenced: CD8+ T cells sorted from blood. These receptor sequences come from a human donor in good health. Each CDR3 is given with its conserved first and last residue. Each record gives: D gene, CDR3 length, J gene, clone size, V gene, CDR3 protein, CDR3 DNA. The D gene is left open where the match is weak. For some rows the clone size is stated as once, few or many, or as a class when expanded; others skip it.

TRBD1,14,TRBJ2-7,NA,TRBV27,CASSFGQGTYEQYF,TGTGCCAGCAGTTTCGGACAGGGTACCTACGAGCAGTACTTC
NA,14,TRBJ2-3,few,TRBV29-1,CSVDRARGTDTQYF,TGCAGCGTTGATCGAGCGCGGGGCACAGATACGCAGTATTTT
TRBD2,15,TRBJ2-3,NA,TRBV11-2,CASSPSGGASDTQYF,TGTGCCAGCAGCCCTAGCGGGGGGGCTTCAGATACGCAGTATTTT
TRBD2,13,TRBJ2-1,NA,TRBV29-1,CSVTSGGWDEQFF,TGCAGCGTAACTAGCGGGGGCTGGGATGAGCAGTTCTTC
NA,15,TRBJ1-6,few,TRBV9,CASSAEGLGRFPLHF,TGTGCCAGCAGCGCCGAGGGACTGGGGCGGTTTCCCCTCCACTTT
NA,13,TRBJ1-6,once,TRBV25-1,CASSDSLNSPLHF,TGTGCCAGCAGTGATAGCCTTAATTCACCCCTCCACTTT
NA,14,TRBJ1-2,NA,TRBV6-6,CASRTGDKNYGYTF,TGTGCCAGCAGAACGGGGGACAAGAACTATGGCTACACCTTC
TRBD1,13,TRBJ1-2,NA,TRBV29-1,CSVVFGDRAGYTF,TGCAGCGTTGTTTTCGGGGACAGGGCGGGCTACACCTTC
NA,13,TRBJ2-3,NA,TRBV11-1,CASSLQVTDTQYF,TGTGCCAGCAGCTTACAGGTCACAGATACGCAGTATTTT
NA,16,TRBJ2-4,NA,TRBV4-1,CASSQETGMAKNIQYF,TGCGCCAGCAGCCAAGAAACAGGGATGGCCAAAAACATTCAGTACTTC
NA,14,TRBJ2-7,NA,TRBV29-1,CSVVFPDVYYEQYF,TGCAGCGTTGTGTTCCCGGACGTGTACTACGAGCAGTACTTC
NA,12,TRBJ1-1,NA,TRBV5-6,CASSFYGTEAFF,TGTGCCAGCAGCTTCTATGGCACTGAAGCTTTCTTT
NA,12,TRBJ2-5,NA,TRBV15,CATSMDAETQYF,TGTGCCACCAGCATGGACGCGGAGACCCAGTACTTC
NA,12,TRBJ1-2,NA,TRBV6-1,CASSDPPTGYTF,TGTGCCAGCAGTGACCCTCCTACCGGCTACACCTTC
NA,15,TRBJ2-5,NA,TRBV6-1,CASSARDGGPKTQYF,TGTGCCAGCAGTGCCAGAGACGGGGGGCCGAAGACCCAGTACTTC
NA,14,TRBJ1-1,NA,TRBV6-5,CASSLTDSNTEAFF,TGTGCCAGCAGCCTTACAGATTCGAACACTGAAGCTTTCTTT
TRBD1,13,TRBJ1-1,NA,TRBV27,CASSGGQPTEAFF,TGTGCCAGCAGTGGGGGACAGCCTACTGAAGCTTTCTTT
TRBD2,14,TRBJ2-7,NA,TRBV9,CASSVGLAGGEQYF,TGTGCCAGCAGCGTGGGACTAGCGGGGGGCGAGCAGTACTTC
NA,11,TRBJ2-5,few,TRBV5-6,CASSLSETQYF,TGTGCCAGCAGCTTGTCCGAGACCCAGTACTTC
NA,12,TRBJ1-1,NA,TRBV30,CAWSGLGVEAFF,TGTGCCTGGAGTGGCCTGGGGGTTGAAGCTTTCTTT
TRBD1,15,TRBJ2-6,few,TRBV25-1,CASSGQGGGANVLTF,TGTGCCAGCAGTGGACAGGGGGGAGGGGCCAACGTCCTGACTTTC
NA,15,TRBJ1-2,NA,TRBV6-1,CASSLYRAGNHGYTF,TGTGCCAGCAGTCTCTACAGGGCAGGGAACCATGGCTACACCTTC
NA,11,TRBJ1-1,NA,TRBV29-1,CSATLGTEAFF,TGCAGCGCCACACTGGGGACTGAAGCTTTCTTT
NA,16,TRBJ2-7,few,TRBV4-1,CASSQDLARSSYEQYF,TGCGCCAGCAGCCAAGATTTGGCCAGGAGCTCCTACGAGCAGTACTTC
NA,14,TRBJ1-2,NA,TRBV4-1,CASSQTGKDYGYTF,TGCGCCAGCAGCCAAACAGGGAAGGACTATGGCTACACCTTC
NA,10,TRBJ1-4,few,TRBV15,CATSREKLFF,TGTGCCACCAGCAGAGAAAAACTGTTTTTT